This T cell receptor (beta chain) was identified during a study of blood T cells in healthy people across ages. Broader study findings: Compared with aged donors, long-lived donors showed fewer expanded clones, suggesting selection.

A second PCR, run for roughly 6 to 11 cycles, used a sample-barcoded 5' primer plus a J-beta primer mix. Each cDNA was tagged by a template-switch adaptor containing 12 random nucleotides. TCRdb re-derived calls from the 5' RACE reads in MiXCR, one entry per CDR3 protein. Here the sample spans 550,000 to 800,000 distinct CDR3 sequences, about 30% being singletons. Every sample had a minimum of 6 million PBMCs isolated. Regarding this clonotype: Its specificity is not known.

V lost 2 bases, J lost 2 bases, and 12 bases lay in between. The CDR3 extends over 15 amino acids. Germline V gives CDR1 SGHTA, CDR2 FQGTGA. Sequencing used blood. The chain uses TRBV7-3 and TRBJ1-2; a weak D match, TRBD1 (5 bases). This TCR derives from a woman older than 75 in good health. The CDR3 loop is CASSLGAGNNYGYTF. The CDR3 region has the DNA TGTGCCAGCAGCTTAGGGGCAGGGAACAACTATGGCTACACCTTC.